The TCR beta chain under discussion was sequenced for a study of T cell responses to AZD1222 COVID-19 vaccine. Study conclusions and caveats: There were mostly white British donors and more females than males, and clonal diversity was possibly underestimated.

Profiling relied on immunoSEQ multiplex PCR, and the TCRdb table lists in-frame clones only, not all of them. The data hold approximately 140,000 clones, with 94% observed a single time. In regard to this clone: Its antigen is as yet unknown.

Germline V gene sequence: CDR1 LNHDA, CDR2 SQIVND (reference sequence). V was cut by 4 bases and J by 2 bases, with 17 bases left in between. This CDR3 is 16 amino acids long. This TCR was recovered from an adult in good health. This material consisted of peripheral blood, taken on day 0 of AZD1222 vaccination. The rearrangement joins TRBV19 to TRBJ1-1, with D unclear. CDR3 residues: CASSNPLGSINTEAFF. The CDR3 region has the DNA TGTGCCAGTAGTAATCCGTTAGGGTCGATTAACACTGAAGCTTTCTTT.